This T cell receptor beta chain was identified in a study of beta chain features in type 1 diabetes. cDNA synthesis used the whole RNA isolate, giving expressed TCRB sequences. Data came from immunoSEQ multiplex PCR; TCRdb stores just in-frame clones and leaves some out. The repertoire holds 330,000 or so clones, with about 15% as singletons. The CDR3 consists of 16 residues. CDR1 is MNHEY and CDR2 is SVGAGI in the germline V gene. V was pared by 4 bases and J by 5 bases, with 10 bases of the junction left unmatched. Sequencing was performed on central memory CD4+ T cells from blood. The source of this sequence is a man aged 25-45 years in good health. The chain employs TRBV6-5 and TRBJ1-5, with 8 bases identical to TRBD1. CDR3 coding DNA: TGTGCCAGCAGTTCGACAGGGGCCCTAACCCATCAGCCCCAGCATTTT. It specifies CASSSTGALTHQPQHF.